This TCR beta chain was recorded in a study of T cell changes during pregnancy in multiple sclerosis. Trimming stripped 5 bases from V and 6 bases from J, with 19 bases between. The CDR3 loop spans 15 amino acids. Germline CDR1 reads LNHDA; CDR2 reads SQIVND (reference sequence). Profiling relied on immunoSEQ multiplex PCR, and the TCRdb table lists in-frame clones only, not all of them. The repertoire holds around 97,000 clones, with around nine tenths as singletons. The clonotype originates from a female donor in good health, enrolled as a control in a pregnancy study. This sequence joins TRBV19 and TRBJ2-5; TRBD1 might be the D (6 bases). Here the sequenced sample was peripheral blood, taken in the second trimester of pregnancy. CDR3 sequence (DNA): TGTGCCAGTAGTGCGATCCCTACAGGGCGGCAGACCCAGTACTTC. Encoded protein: CASSAIPTGRQTQYF.